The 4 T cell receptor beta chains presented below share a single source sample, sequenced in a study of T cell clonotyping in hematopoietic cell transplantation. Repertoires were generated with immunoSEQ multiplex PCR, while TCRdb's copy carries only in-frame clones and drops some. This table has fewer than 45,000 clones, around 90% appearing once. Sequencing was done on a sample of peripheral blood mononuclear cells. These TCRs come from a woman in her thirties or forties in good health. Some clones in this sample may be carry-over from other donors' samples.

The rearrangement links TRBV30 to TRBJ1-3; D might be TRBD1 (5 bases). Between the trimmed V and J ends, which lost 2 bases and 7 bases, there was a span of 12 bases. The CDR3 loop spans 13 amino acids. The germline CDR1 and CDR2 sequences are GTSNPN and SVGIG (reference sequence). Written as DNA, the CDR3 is TGTGCCTGGAGTCCAGGGAGGTGGAACACCATATATTTT. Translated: CAWSPGRWNTIYF.

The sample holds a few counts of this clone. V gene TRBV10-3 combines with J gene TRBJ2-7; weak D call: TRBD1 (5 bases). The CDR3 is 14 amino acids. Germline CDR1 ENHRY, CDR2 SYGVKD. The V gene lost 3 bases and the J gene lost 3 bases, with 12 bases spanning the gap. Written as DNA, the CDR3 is TGTGCCATCAGTGAAGGGCAGGGCCGCTACGAGCAGTACTTC. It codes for CAISEGQGRYEQYF.

Here the CDR3 reads CAWSWIDPSEQYF. The CDR3 DNA reads as TGTGCCTGGAGTTGGATAGATCCCAGCGAGCAGTACTTC. The rearrangement joins TRBV30 to TRBJ2-7; unclear D gene. The CDR3 length is 13 residues. Germline values: CDR1 GTSNPN, CDR2 SVGIG (reference sequence). The V gene lost 2 bases and the J gene lost 6 bases, with 14 bases spanning the gap. Drawing the rest from reference TRBV30 and TRBJ2-7, the complete variable domain is SQTIHQWPATLVQPVGSPLSLECTVEGTSNPNLYWYRQAAGRGLQLLFYSVGIGQISSEVPQNLSASRPQDRQFILSSKKLLLSDSGFYLCAWSWIDPSEQYFGPGTRLTVT.

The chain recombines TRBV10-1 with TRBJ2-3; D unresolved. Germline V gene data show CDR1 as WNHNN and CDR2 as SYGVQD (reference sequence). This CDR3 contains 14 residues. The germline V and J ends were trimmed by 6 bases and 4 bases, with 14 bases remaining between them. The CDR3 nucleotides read TGCGCCAGCAGCCCGTCCCGCGGTGCAGATACGCAGTATTTT. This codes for CASSPSRGADTQYF.